This T cell receptor (beta chain) was sequenced in a study of T cell responses to AZD1222 COVID-19 vaccine. CDR3 size: 13 residues. CDR1 SGHDT and CDR2 YYEEEE come from the germline V gene. The V end was cut by 4 bases, the J end by 3 bases, with 10 bases between. TCRdb's table, derived via immunoSEQ multiplex PCR, lists solely in-frame clones and lacks some. The table lists 150,000 to 200,000 clones, approximately 90% of them singletons. This specimen consisted of peripheral blood, obtained 28 days after the second AZD1222 dose. This receptor was obtained from an adult who received the AZD1222 COVID-19 vaccine. V and J are TRBV5-6 and TRBJ1-1; D is unclear. CDR3 loop: CASSLRWYTEAFF. The DNA for the CDR3 is TGTGCCAGCAGCCTCAGGTGGTACACTGAAGCTTTCTTT.